This T cell receptor beta chain was captured by sequencing in a study of STAT5B mutations in CD4+ large granular lymphocyte leukemia (dated by TCRdb to between 2022 and 2023). Background on the whole study: Among the healthy controls, the CDR3 'QG' motif was associated with a particular HLA allele. The study compared the TCRbeta repertoires of patients with CD4+ T-cell large granular lymphocyte leukemia against the TCRbeta repertoires of healthy blood donors. Flow cytometry on FACSCanto II or FACSVerse showed that the purified fractions were more than 95% pure among lymphocytes.

General conclusions and limits of the study: Greater clonality appeared to be present in CD4-sorted patient repertoires than in healthy CD4+ repertoires, and the difference was retained after the putative leukemic clones were removed. Each patient's main leukemic clonotypes were private, but about a quarter of these clonotypes showed up at low frequency in the non-leukemic repertoires of other patients. Enrichment of TRBV06-family usage was observed among the top patient clones (8/27) relative to healthy controls (2/35). The data were not HLA-matched, and the higher clonality in CD4+ T-LGLL than in CD8+ T-LGLL could be due to the relatively small sample size.

This clone was seen a handful of times. Its cognate antigen has yet to be identified. Base qualities are not recorded, but no much larger clone differs from it by a single base. The immunoSEQ assay at survey resolution was applied to genomic DNA for sequencing of TCRbeta rearrangements. Concerning the study's data processing: In the TCR sequencing data, the smallest productive clonotype frequency that could be detected was 2.59 x 10-5. Only productive TCRbeta rearrangements, meaning sequences that were complete and in-frame, were kept for the analyses. Simpson clonality, calculated in the immunoSEQ Analyzer version 3.0, was used as the measure of sample clonality. Clones were categorized by frequency as very rare, small, medium, large (1-20%) or hyperexpanded (>20%). Generation probabilities were estimated with OLGA 1.2.3, V-gene circos plots were made with VDJtools, specificities were searched in VDJdb, and CDR3 motifs were identified with GLIPH. This immuneACCESS table, as held by TCRdb, lists in-frame sequences with V and J called but not all clones. Of the missing ones, under half trace to an unresolved V gene in checked studies; the others have no known cause. That table furnishes V, J and clone size, whereas the DNA furnished D and trimming. This sample lists fewer than 30,000 clones; over 70% were detected once. Approximately 0.98% of the sample is in the top ten clones.

Healthy controls were 35 or so blood donors whose buffy coats came from the Finnish Red Cross blood service. All TCR-sequenced material derived from peripheral blood: patient blood samples and healthy donor buffy coats. Ficoll-Hypaque gradient centrifugation was used to isolate peripheral blood mononuclear cells. CD4+ cells were magnetically purified from the buffy coats of healthy controls. The Gentra Puregene Cell and Tissue kit was used for genomic DNA extraction, and quantification was performed on a Qubit 2.0 fluorometer. The germline V gene sets CDR1 to SGHTA and CDR2 to FQGNSA. The trim is 4 bases for V and 5 bases for J, with a gap of 11 bases between the germline ends. The cysteine opens and the phenylalanine closes a CDR3 of 14 amino acids. Just CDR3 DNA is preserved here, 42 bases in frame from base 1.

This clonotype was obtained from a human donor in good health. The chain couples TRBV7-2 to TRBJ1-4; confidence is insufficient to name the D gene. The sample was CD4+ T cells from blood buffy coats. The DNA sequence reads TGTGCCAGCAGCTCGGGAGTGGGAAATGAAAAACTGTTTTTT. Its protein reads: CASSSGVGNEKLFF.